The clone carrying this T cell receptor beta chain is a singleton in its sample. PCR was performed using 60 Vbeta and 13 Jbeta primers. Some clones are missing from TCRdb's copy, which holds only in-frame ones; the method was immunoSEQ multiplex PCR. The table has roughly 130,000 clones, about 83% seen once. There are 15 residues in the CDR3. CDR1 and CDR2 (germline): SGHAT, FQNNGV. The germline V and J ends were trimmed by 1 base and 2 bases, with 10 bases remaining between them. This entry is derived from a study of cytomegalovirus exposure and HLA in healthy donors. This TCR was sampled from a girl aged 2 to 10 in good health and CMV-seronegative. V is TRBV11-2 and J is TRBJ2-3; D unclear. The specimen sequenced was PBMCs. The CDR3 region has the DNA TGTGCCAGCAGCTTAGGGTCAGGCGACACAGATACGCAGTATTTT. It specifies CASSLGSGDTDTQYF.